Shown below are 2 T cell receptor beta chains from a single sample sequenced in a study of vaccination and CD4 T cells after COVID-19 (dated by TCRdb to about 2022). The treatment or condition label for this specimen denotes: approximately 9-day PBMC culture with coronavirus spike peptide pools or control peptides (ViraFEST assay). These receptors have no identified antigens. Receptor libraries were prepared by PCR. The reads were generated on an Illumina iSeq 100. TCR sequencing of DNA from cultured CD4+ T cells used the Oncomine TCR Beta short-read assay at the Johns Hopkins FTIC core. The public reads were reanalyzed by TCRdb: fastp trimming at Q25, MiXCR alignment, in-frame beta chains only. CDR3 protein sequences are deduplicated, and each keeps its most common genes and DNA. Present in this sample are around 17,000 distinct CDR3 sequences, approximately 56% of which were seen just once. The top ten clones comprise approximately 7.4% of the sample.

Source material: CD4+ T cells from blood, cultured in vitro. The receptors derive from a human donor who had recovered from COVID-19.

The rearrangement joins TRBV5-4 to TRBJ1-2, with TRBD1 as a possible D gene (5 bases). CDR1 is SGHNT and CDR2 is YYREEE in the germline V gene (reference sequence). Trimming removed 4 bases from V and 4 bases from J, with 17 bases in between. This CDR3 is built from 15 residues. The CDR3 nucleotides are TGTGCCAGCAGCCGGACTGGGGCAGGCCGCTATGGCTACACCTTC. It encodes CASSRTGAGRYGYTF.

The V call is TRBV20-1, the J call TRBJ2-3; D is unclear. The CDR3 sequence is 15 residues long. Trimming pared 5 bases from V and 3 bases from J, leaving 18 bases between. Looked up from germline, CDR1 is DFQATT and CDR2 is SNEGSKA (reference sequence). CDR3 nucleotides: TGCAGTGCTGATTCGGCGTCCGAGCAGACAGATACGCAGTATTTT. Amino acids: CSADSASEQTDTQYF.